Described below is a single T cell receptor beta chain sequence and its context. Data came from immunoSEQ multiplex PCR; TCRdb stores just in-frame clones and leaves some out. The data contain 85,000 to 130,000 clones, 85% to 90% of them seen just once; the ten biggest clones take up around 5%. Germline V gene lookup returns CDR1 KGHSH and CDR2 LQKENI. Trimming stripped 5 bases from V and 5 bases from J, with 12 bases between. CDR3 length: 14 residues. This record comes from a study of T cell responses to AZD1222 COVID-19 vaccine. Specimen: peripheral blood, collected on day 0 of AZD1222 vaccination. J is TRBJ2-2 and V is TRBV18, with a weak D call TRBD2 (6 bases). This TCR was sampled from an adult in good health. CDR3 residues: CASSRRDETGELFF. The CDR3 region has the DNA TGTGCCAGCTCAAGGAGGGATGAGACCGGGGAGCTGTTTTTT.